The 24 T cell receptor beta chains listed next were all sequenced from one sample in a study of blood T cells in healthy people across ages. The authors ran a second PCR of about 7 to 11 cycles using a sample-barcoded 5' primer and a J-beta primer mix. TCRdb itself ran the 5' RACE reads through MiXCR, one entry per CDR3 protein. The sample holds 600,000 or so distinct CDR3 sequences, approximately 30% seen once. The specimen was blood. These receptors were obtained from an elderly woman in good health.

The rearrangement uses TRBV4-2 and TRBJ2-1; D unresolved. This CDR3 is 13 amino acids long. Trimming removed 3 bases at V and 5 bases at J, with 8 bases between. Germline CDR1 and CDR2: LGHNA and YNFKEQ. The CDR3 sequence: CASSHGPNNEQFF. The CDR3 DNA is TGTGCCAGCAGCCATGGACCGAACAATGAGCAGTTCTTC.

This clonotype was recorded at least ten times. J is TRBJ1-1 and V is TRBV6-6; no clear D gene. V was pared by 4 bases and J by 1 base, with 7 bases between. The CDR3 contains 13 residues. Germline values: CDR1 MNHNY, CDR2 SVGAGI (reference sequence). In DNA form, the CDR3 reads TGTGCCAGCAGTTTGTATCCGAACACTGAAGCTTTCTTT. It is translated as CASSLYPNTEAFF.

DNA of the CDR3: TGTGCCAGCAGCTTATATGGTCCTTGGGCCGGGGGGATCTCCGACACTGAAGCTTTCTTT. The encoded protein is CASSLYGPWAGGISDTEAFF. V usage is TRBV7-2 and J usage is TRBJ1-1; possibly TRBD1 for D (5 bases). From germline, CDR1 is SGHTA and CDR2 FQGNSA. The CDR3 runs to 20 residues. V was trimmed by 2 bases and J by 3 bases, leaving 28 bases between them.

This clonotype was counted ten times or more. This may come from a read error, since a much larger clone is one base off. The V and J genes are TRBV5-6 and TRBJ2-3, with D tentatively TRBD2 (6 bases). V lost 4 bases and J 6 bases, leaving 21 bases between the germline ends. The length of the CDR3 is 16 residues. Germline CDR1 is SGHDT and CDR2 is YYEEEE. This chain's CDR3 is CASSGPGLGSGDTQYF. The CDR3 DNA reads TGTGCCAGCAGCGGACCGGGACTCGGATCTGGGGATACGCAGTATTTT.

The rearrangement joins TRBV6-1 to TRBJ2-3, with a weak D call TRBD2 (6 bases). V lost 3 bases and J 2 bases, leaving 12 bases between the germline ends. Germline V gene sequence: CDR1 MNHNS, CDR2 SASEGT. The CDR3 runs 15 residues. The CDR3 sequence is CASSEAAGLTDTQYF. CDR3 coding DNA: TGTGCCAGCAGTGAGGCGGCGGGGCTCACAGATACGCAGTATTTT.

The chain carries TRBV12-3 or TRBV12-4 and TRBJ1-5; D remains ambiguous. This CDR3 contains 13 residues. The germline V and J ends were trimmed by 3 bases and 6 bases, with 9 bases remaining between them. CDR3 nucleotides: TGTGCCAGCAGTTTGCGCGTCGGTCAGCCCCAGCATTTT. Translating gives CASSLRVGQPQHF.

In this sample, this clonotype turned up once. V gene TRBV7-2 combines with J gene TRBJ2-1; TRBD1 aligns across 9 bases. V shed 1 base and J 9 bases; nucleotides not matched to a gene: 1. From germline, CDR1 is SGHTA and CDR2 FQGNSA. The CDR3 contains 13 residues. DNA of the CDR3: TGTGCCAGCAGCTTAGTGGACAGGGGTGAGCAGTTCTTC. Translated: CASSLVDRGEQFF.

The sample holds a few counts of this clonotype. The V call is TRBV5-1, the J call TRBJ2-2; D perhaps matches TRBD2 (6 bases). V dropped 5 bases and J dropped 8 bases, with 22 bases sitting between them. The CDR3 has 16 amino acids. Germline CDR1 reads SGHRS; CDR2 reads YFSETQ. CDR3: CASRPGGTTIGGELFF. The CDR3 bases are TGCGCCAGCAGGCCCGGAGGGACGACGATAGGGGGGGAGCTGTTTTTT.

This clonotype was counted at least ten times. This chain connects TRBV7-2 to TRBJ2-1; the match to TRBD1 covers 7 bases. The V gene end was trimmed by 4 bases and the J gene end by 3 bases; junction bases not matched to a gene: 3. Germline CDR1 and CDR2: SGHTA and FQGNSA. The CDR3 runs 14 residues. CDR3 region: CASSSRTGYNEQFF. The CDR3 region has the DNA TGTGCCAGCAGCTCCAGGACAGGCTACAATGAGCAGTTCTTC.

The table lists this clonotype with many counts. The V and J genes are TRBV5-5 and TRBJ2-7, with D perhaps TRBD1 or TRBD2 (5 bases each). V dropped 4 bases and J dropped 0 bases, with 11 bases sitting between them. The germline CDR1 and CDR2 sequences are SGHKS and YYEKEE (reference sequence). The CDR3 totals 14 residues. The CDR3 spells CASSRDGFSYEQYF. The CDR3 region has the DNA TGTGCCAGCAGCCGGGACGGCTTCTCCTACGAGCAGTACTTC.

The chain couples TRBV27 to TRBJ2-3, with D possibly matching TRBD2 (7 bases). There are 17 residues in the CDR3. CDR1 is MNHEY, CDR2 SMNVEV, per germline (reference sequence). The V and J ends lost 6 bases and 2 bases respectively, with 21 bases between them. This CDR3 reads CASSLSGGGYITDTQYF. The CDR3 DNA is TGTGCCAGCAGCCTAAGCGGCGGGGGCTATATCACAGATACGCAGTATTTT.

The V and J genes are TRBV20-1 and TRBJ2-3; 10 nucleotides agree with TRBD2. The CDR3 has 15 residues. Looked up from germline, CDR1 is DFQATT and CDR2 is SNEGSKA (reference sequence). Germline trimming cut 4 bases from V and 2 bases from J; bases unmatched to any gene: 6. DNA of the CDR3: TGCAGTGCTAACGTACTAGCGGGAACCACAGATACGCAGTATTTT. It is translated as CSANVLAGTTDTQYF.

In its sample, this clonotype was seen a few times. This could be a read error, since a much larger clone is one nucleotide away. The chain employs TRBV6-2 or TRBV6-3 and TRBJ2-7, with 8 nucleotides matching TRBD2. This CDR3 has 14 amino acids. CDR1 is MNHEY and CDR2 is SVGEGT in the germline V gene. V shed 5 bases and J 7 bases; nucleotides not matched to a gene: 10. The CDR3 loop is CASSSGGLPREQYF. CDR3 in DNA: TGTGCCAGCAGTAGCGGGGGTCTCCCCAGGGAGCAGTACTTC.

This clonotype was observed many times. The chain uses TRBV7-9 and TRBJ1-2, with unresolved D. The CDR3 loop spans 13 amino acids. The germline CDR1 and CDR2 sequences are SEHNR and FQNEAQ (reference sequence). V was trimmed by 6 bases and J by 5 bases, leaving 13 bases between them. This CDR3 reads CASSFPQDYGYTF. The CDR3 DNA reads as TGTGCCAGCAGTTTCCCCCAGGATTATGGCTACACCTTC.

The chain uses TRBV30 and TRBJ1-6; 7 bases are shared with TRBD1. Germline CDR1 GTSNPN, CDR2 SVGIG (reference sequence). There are 12 residues in the CDR3. The V gene end was trimmed by 5 bases and the J gene end by 7 bases; junction bases not matched to a gene: 2. The CDR3 nucleotides are TGTGCCTGGGGCAGGGGGAATTCACCCCTCCACTTT. Amino acids: CAWGRGNSPLHF. The full variable domain, rest sourced from reference TRBV30 and TRBJ1-6, is SQTIHQWPATLVQPVGSPLSLECTVEGTSNPNLYWYRQAAGRGLQLLFYSVGIGQISSEVPQNLSASRPQDRQFILSSKKLLLSDSGFYLCAWGRGNSPLHFGNGTRLTVT.

This clonotype was counted ten times or more. This chain joins TRBV7-2 and TRBJ2-5, with 9 nucleotides matching TRBD2. Germline V lookup: CDR1 SGHTA, CDR2 FQGNSA. This CDR3 has 15 amino acids. The V gene end was trimmed by 0 bases and the J gene end by 6 bases; junction bases not matched to a gene: 5. The CDR3 is CASSLAAGGPQTQYF. Written as DNA, the CDR3 is TGTGCCAGCAGCTTAGCGGCGGGGGGGCCTCAGACCCAGTACTTC.

In its sample, this clonotype was seen many times. This chain uses TRBV7-8 with TRBJ2-5; perhaps TRBD1 as D (7 bases). Germline CDR1 is SGHVS and CDR2 is FQNEAQ. The CDR3 totals 14 residues. Between the trimmed V and J ends, which lost 7 bases and 4 bases, there was a span of 16 bases. CDR3 in amino acids: CASTTGRGVETQYF. The DNA of the CDR3 is TGTGCCAGCACGACGGGCAGGGGGGTAGAGACCCAGTACTTC.

This clonotype showed up just once. Without the conserved terminal phenylalanine or tryptophan, this CDR3 likely stems from a read error. The chain carries TRBV5-1 and TRBJ2-5; no clear D. CDR3 length equals 13 residues. Germline values: CDR1 SGHRS, CDR2 YFSETQ. Trimming pared 0 bases from V and 2 bases from J, leaving 5 bases between. The CDR3 DNA follows: TGCGCCAGCAGCTTGGCTTTACAAGAGACCCAGTACAAC. It codes for CASSLALQETQYN.

V and J are TRBV7-2 and TRBJ1-1; D gene ambiguous. The V and J ends lost 3 bases and 1 base respectively, with 6 bases between them. Per germline, CDR1 SGHTA and CDR2 FQGNSA. This CDR3 region has 13 residues. Written as DNA, the CDR3 is TGTGCCAGCAGCTTTGCAAAGAACACTGAAGCTTTCTTT. Residues: CASSFAKNTEAFF.

Worth noting for this clonotype: This could be a read error, since a much larger clone is one nucleotide away. This rearrangement joins TRBV6-1 to TRBJ1-6; the D is unclear. This CDR3 has 12 residues. Germline CDR1 reads MNHNS; CDR2 reads SASEGT. The CDR3 is CTSSRRSSPLHF. The CDR3, as DNA: TGTACCAGCAGCCGCCGGAGTTCACCCCTCCACTTT.

This clonotype was found a few times. A single base separates this from a much larger clone, so it may be a read error. The chain couples TRBV7-2 to TRBJ2-1, with 9 bases that match TRBD2. This CDR3 has 16 amino acids. CDR1 is SGHTA and CDR2 is FQGNSA in the germline V gene. The V and J ends lost 5 bases and 4 bases, in that order; junction bases with no gene match: 9. CDR3 DNA: TGTGCCAGCAGCCCCGGGGATAGCGGGGGTTACAATGAGCAGTTCTTC. This sequence encodes CASSPGDSGGYNEQFF.

As for this clonotype: Being one base from a much bigger clone, this may be a read error. This chain connects TRBV7-2 to TRBJ1-2, with unresolved D. V lost 5 bases and J lost 6, with 13 bases in between. The CDR3 runs 13 residues. CDR1 and CDR2 (germline): SGHTA, FQGNSA. CDR3 sequence (DNA): TGTGCCAGCAGCGTTCCGAGTCGTCATGGCTACACCTTC. Translated: CASSVPSRHGYTF.

Points on this clonotype: A much larger clonotype is one base distant, so this may be a read error. This chain joins TRBV6-2 or TRBV6-3 and TRBJ2-5, with D perhaps TRBD1 (6 bases). Germline assignment: CDR1 MNHEY and CDR2 SVGEGT. This CDR3 contains 15 residues. V was cut by 5 bases and J by 11 bases, with 24 bases left in between. DNA for the CDR3: TGTGCCAGCAGTGACTTTACAGGGCCGTACAATGAGCAGTACTTC. Protein product: CASSDFTGPYNEQYF.

The chain employs TRBV29-1 and TRBJ1-1; no clear D gene. Germline-derived CDR1 and CDR2 are SQVTM and ANQGSEA. The V and J ends lost 4 bases and 1 base respectively, with 25 bases between them. The CDR3 totals 18 residues. CDR3 nucleotide sequence: TGCAGCGTTGTTGAGAGAAAGGGAGGAGGTGTGGGGAACACTGAAGCTTTCTTT. It translates to CSVVERKGGGVGNTEAFF. The variable domain in full, with the rest retrieved from reference TRBV29-1 and TRBJ1-1, is SAVISQKPSRDICQRGTSLTIQCQVDSQVTMMFWYRQQPGQSLTLIATANQGSEATYESGFVIDKFPISRPNLTFSTLTVSNMSPEDSSIYLCSVVERKGGGVGNTEAFFGQGTRLTVV.